What follows is one TCR beta chain and its context. Its antigen is not known. A multiplex PCR was run with 60 Vbeta primers and 13 Jbeta primers. This table comes from immunoSEQ multiplex PCR, and its TCRdb copy is limited to in-frame clones, with some not included. The listing contains around 40,000 clones. V lost 4 bases and J 0 bases, leaving 13 bases between the germline ends. CDR1 is GTSNPN, CDR2 SVGIG, per germline (reference sequence). The CDR3 consists of 15 residues. This sample is drawn from a study of cytomegalovirus exposure and HLA in healthy donors. The study's findings and limits: Donor immune exposure was known only as CMV serostatus. A later analysis reportedly identified an Asian-associated ancestry cluster as carrying fewer N-insertions than the 666-donor mean.

The sequenced material came from PBMCs. The receptor comes from a man aged 25-45 years in good health and CMV-seronegative. The rearrangement joins TRBV30 to TRBJ1-5; D uncertain. Here the CDR3 reads CAWKGRPYSNQPQHF. The CDR3 DNA reads as TGTGCCTGGAAAGGCAGGCCATATAGCAATCAGCCCCAGCATTTT.